The next 12 T cell receptor beta chains were all read from a single sample in a study of identical twins. TCRdb reprocessed the 5' RACE reads with MiXCR, giving one entry per CDR3 protein. The sample records 1.5 million to 2 million distinct CDR3 sequences, less than 35% being singletons. Specimen: cord blood. The source is a newborn girl in good health.

The rearrangement links TRBV7-9 to TRBJ1-4; perhaps TRBD1 as D (6 bases). The CDR3 is 14 residues long. The V and J ends lost 5 bases and 3 bases respectively, with 10 bases between them. Per germline, CDR1 SEHNR and CDR2 FQNEAQ (reference sequence). The CDR3 loop is CASSRTAPNEKLFF. In nucleotides, the CDR3 is TGTGCCAGCAGCCGGACAGCTCCTAATGAAAAACTGTTTTTT. The whole variable domain, filled in from reference TRBV7-9 and TRBJ1-4, reads DTGVSQNPRHKITKRGQNVTFRCDPISEHNRLYWYRQTLGQGPEFLTYFQNEAQLEKSRLLSDRFSAERPKGSFSTLEIQRTEQGDSAMYLCASSRTAPNEKLFFGSGTQLSVL.

The V call is TRBV20-1, the J call TRBJ2-5, with D hard to call. V lost 1 base, J lost 2 bases, and 8 bases lay in between. The CDR3 contains 13 residues. Germline V CDR1 and CDR2: DFQATT, SNEGSKA (reference sequence). CDR3 bases: TGCAGTGCTAGAGGTGGGGTTCAAGAGACCCAGTACTTC. Residues: CSARGGVQETQYF.

This clonotype was recorded a few times. The chain has TRBV4-2 and TRBJ2-7; D is possibly TRBD2 (5 bases). The CDR3 length is 15 residues. Trimming took 3 bases from V and 2 from J, leaving 14 bases between them. Per germline, CDR1 LGHNA and CDR2 YNFKEQ. CDR3 loop: CASSHTVGNAYEQYF. The CDR3 DNA is TGTGCCAGCAGCCATACTGTCGGGAATGCCTACGAGCAGTACTTC.

The CDR3 DNA follows: TGTGCCAGTACCTCCCGCGGGACAGCGAATCAGCCCCAGCATTTT. Amino acid sequence: CASTSRGTANQPQHF. The genes are TRBV19 and TRBJ1-5, with 7 bases lining up with TRBD1. Germline V lookup: CDR1 LNHDA, CDR2 SQIVND (reference sequence). The junction had 10 bases not matched to a gene; V was cut back by 7 bases and J by 4 bases. The CDR3 is 15 amino acids.

The chain combines TRBV4-2 with TRBJ2-5, with 9 bases matching TRBD1. The CDR3 runs 15 residues. Trimming cost V 4 bases and J 11 bases; bases outside gene matches: 14. Germline assignment: CDR1 LGHNA and CDR2 YNFKEQ. The CDR3 reads CASSRRQGEGNEQYF. DNA of the CDR3: TGTGCCAGCAGCCGCCGACAGGGGGAGGGTAATGAGCAGTACTTC.

As to this clonotype: A single base separates this from a much larger clone, so it may be a read error. The CDR3 region is CSTRGVSSYEQYF. The CDR3 DNA sequence: TGCAGTACTAGAGGAGTCAGCTCCTACGAGCAGTACTTC. This sequence joins TRBV20-1 and TRBJ2-7, with a weak D call TRBD2 (5 bases). Germline-derived CDR1 and CDR2 are DFQATT and SNEGSKA (reference sequence). The CDR3 consists of 13 residues.

A few counts support this clonotype. The V and J genes are TRBV3-1 and TRBJ1-1; possible D gene TRBD1, 6 bases. Per germline, CDR1 LGHDT and CDR2 YNNKEL (reference sequence). CDR3 length: 13 amino acids. V was pared by 8 bases and J by 3 bases, with 13 bases between. The CDR3 spells CASRVTGDTEAFF. The DNA for the CDR3 is TGTGCCAGCCGGGTGACAGGAGACACTGAAGCTTTCTTT.

The gene calls are TRBV12-3 or TRBV12-4 and TRBJ2-4; D is uncertain. Trimming shortened V by 5 bases and J by 0 bases, and 17 bases separated the two germline ends. The CDR3 runs to 17 residues. CDR3 in amino acids: CASSLRPFVLAKNIQYF. CDR3 nucleotide sequence: TGTGCCAGCAGTCTCCGCCCTTTCGTTTTAGCCAAAAACATTCAGTACTTC.

This clonotype has ten or more counts. V is TRBV29-1 and J is TRBJ1-4; D gene ambiguous. Trimming cost V 7 bases and J 0 bases, with 12 bases left between them. Germline loops: CDR1 SQVTM, CDR2 ANQGSEA. The CDR3 spans 14 residues. The CDR3 DNA follows: TGCAGCGCAATAACCGACACAACTAATGAAAAACTGTTTTTT. This gives the protein CSAITDTTNEKLFF.

J is TRBJ2-2 and V is TRBV7-2; possible D gene TRBD2, 6 bases. CDR1 SGHTA and CDR2 FQGNSA come from the germline V gene. This CDR3 is built from 18 residues. V gave up 1 base and J gave up 2 bases, with 17 bases separating them. The DNA of the CDR3 is TGTGCCAGCAGCTTAGACGTCTTCTGGACTACTAACACCGGGGAGCTGTTTTTT. Its translation is CASSLDVFWTTNTGELFF.

The rearrangement uses TRBV2 and TRBJ2-7; unclear D gene. CDR3 length: 13 residues. Germline lookup yields CDR1 SNHLY and CDR2 FYNNEI. V lost 3 bases and J 2 bases, leaving 8 bases between the germline ends. CDR3 sequence: CASSDLTPYEQYF. CDR3 DNA sequence: TGTGCCAGCAGTGATCTCACTCCCTACGAGCAGTACTTC.

The gene calls are TRBV20-1 and TRBJ1-1; 9 bases align to TRBD1. Germline V gene sequence: CDR1 DFQATT, CDR2 SNEGSKA (reference sequence). CDR3 length equals 15 residues. Trimming removed 3 bases from V and 4 bases from J; junction bases left unmatched: 9. CDR3 sequence reads: CSARRMTGGITEAFF. In DNA form, the CDR3 reads TGCAGTGCTAGGAGAATGACAGGGGGAATCACTGAAGCTTTCTTT.